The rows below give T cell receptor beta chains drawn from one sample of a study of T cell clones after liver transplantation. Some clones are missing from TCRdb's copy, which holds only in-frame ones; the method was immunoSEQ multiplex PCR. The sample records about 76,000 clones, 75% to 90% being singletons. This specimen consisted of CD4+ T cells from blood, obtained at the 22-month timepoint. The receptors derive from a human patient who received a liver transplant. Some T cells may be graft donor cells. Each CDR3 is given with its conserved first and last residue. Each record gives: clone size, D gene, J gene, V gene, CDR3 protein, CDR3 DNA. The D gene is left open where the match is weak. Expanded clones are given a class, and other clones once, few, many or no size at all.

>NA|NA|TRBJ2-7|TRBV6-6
CASSRQYSYEQYF
TGTGCCAGCAGTCGACAGTACTCCTACGAGCAGTACTTC
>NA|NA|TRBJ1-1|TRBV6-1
CASSGTFSGTEAFF
TGTGCCAGCAGTGGGACATTCAGCGGCACTGAAGCTTTCTTT
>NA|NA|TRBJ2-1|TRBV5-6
CASSLDGEQFF
TGTGCCAGCAGCTTGGACGGTGAGCAGTTCTTC
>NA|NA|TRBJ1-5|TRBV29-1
CSVADGVLGNQPQHF
TGCAGCGTCGCCGACGGGGTATTGGGCAATCAGCCCCAGCATTTT
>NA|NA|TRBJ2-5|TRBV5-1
CASSRGRYTGSHETQYF
TGCGCCAGCAGCCGAGGCCGTTATACAGGGAGCCACGAGACCCAGTACTTC
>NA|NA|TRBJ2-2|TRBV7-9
CASSLVTGVGTGELFF
TGTGCCAGCAGCTTAGTTACGGGAGTAGGGACCGGGGAGCTGTTTTTT
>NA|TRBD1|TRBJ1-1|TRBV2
CASSIGQGASEAFF
TGTGCCAGCAGTATAGGACAGGGGGCATCTGAAGCTTTCTTT
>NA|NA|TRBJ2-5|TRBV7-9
CASSLYNGQETQYF
TGTGCCAGCAGCTTATACAACGGCCAAGAGACCCAGTACTTC
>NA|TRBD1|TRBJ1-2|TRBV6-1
CATRTGGDYGYTF
TGTGCCACCAGAACAGGGGGGGACTATGGCTACACCTTC
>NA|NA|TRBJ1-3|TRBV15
CATSRVTSGNTIYF
TGTGCCACCAGCAGGGTTACCTCTGGAAACACCATATATTTT
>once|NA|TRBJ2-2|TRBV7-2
CASSSRLEAGELFF
TGTGCCAGCAGCTCGAGGCTGGAGGCCGGGGAGCTGTTTTTT
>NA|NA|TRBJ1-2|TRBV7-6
CASSPGRGDGYTF
TGTGCCAGCAGCCCAGGGAGGGGTGATGGCTACACCTTC
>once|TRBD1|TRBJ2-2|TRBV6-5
CASTTRQGLTGELFF
TGTGCCAGCACTACTAGACAGGGGCTCACCGGGGAGCTGTTTTTT
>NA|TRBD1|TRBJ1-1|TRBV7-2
CASSSVERTGGAGTEAFF
TGTGCCAGCAGCTCCGTTGAAAGGACAGGGGGCGCCGGGACTGAAGCTTTCTTT
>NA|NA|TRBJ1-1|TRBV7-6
CASSLAVTVGTEAFF
TGTGCCAGCAGCTTAGCGGTGACGGTTGGCACTGAAGCTTTCTTT
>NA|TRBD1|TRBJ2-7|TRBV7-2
CASSPGQGSTYEQYF
TGTGCCAGCAGCCCAGGACAGGGGTCCACCTACGAGCAGTACTTC
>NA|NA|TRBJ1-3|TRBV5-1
CASSRTESGNTIYF
TGCGCCAGCAGCAGGACAGAATCTGGAAACACCATATATTTT
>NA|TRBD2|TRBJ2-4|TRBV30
CAWSERRGSAKNIQYF
TGTGCCTGGAGTGAGCGGCGGGGGTCGGCCAAAAACATTCAGTACTTC
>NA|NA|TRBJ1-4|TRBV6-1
CASSERTMGEKLFF
TGTGCCAGCAGTGAAAGGACAATGGGTGAAAAACTGTTTTTT
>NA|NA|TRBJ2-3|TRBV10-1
CASSLPRALNPQYF
TGCGCCAGCAGTCTACCCCGGGCGTTAAACCCGCAGTATTTT
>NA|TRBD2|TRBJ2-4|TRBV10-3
CAISTGGIAKNIQYF
TGTGCCATTAGTACGGGGGGAATAGCCAAAAACATTCAGTACTTC
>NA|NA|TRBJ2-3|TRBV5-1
CASSLAGGGGTDTQYF
TGCGCCAGCAGCTTGGCCGGCGGGGGCGGCACAGATACGCAGTATTTT